A single T cell receptor beta chain is shown here with its context. Its antigen has not been determined. No much larger clone is present one base from it, and per-base qualities are unavailable. The immunoSEQ Assay, a bias-controlled multiplex PCR, was used to amplify TCRbeta CDR3 regions from genomic DNA. The paper's data handling went like this. The number of nucleated cells in each sample was estimated from the amplification of reference gene primers within the assay. To quantify the absolute abundance of each unique TCRbeta CDR3 rearrangement, sequence reads were collapsed and filtered. For each sample, productive Simpson clonality was calculated as the square root of Simpson's diversity index over productive rearrangements. Not all clones reach the TCRdb copy of this immuneACCESS table, which keeps in-frame sequences only. Checked studies attribute under half of the gap to unresolved V genes and leave the rest unexplained. V, J and clone size reflect that table, while D and trimming were determined from the DNA. The sample contains 300,000 or so clones, around 87% of them found a single time. 1% of the sample is taken by the ten largest.

Germline trimming amounts to 6 bases on V and 2 bases on J, with 3 as the count of junction bases outside the gene matches. CDR1 KGHDR and CDR2 SFDVKD were looked up in the germline V gene. The CDR3 runs 14 amino acids, cysteine and phenylalanine included. Only the CDR3 DNA is retained, 42 bases long and in frame from the first base. This record comes from a study of blood T cell repertoires in COVID-19 (dated by TCRdb to the early 2020s). Background for the entire study: The collaborator samples originated in the United States, Italy and Spain and spanned the acute and convalescent phases of COVID-19. The repertoires were released in a freely available public database intended as a resource for research on the immune response to SARS-CoV-2. Nearly every sample came with metadata listing a de-identified subject ID, COVID-19 status, age in years and sex. Where HLA class I and class II types were available, the types were taken from metadata supplied by the sample provider, not from assay-based typing. The material from the prospective study consisted of cDNA or gDNA derived from T cells, B-cell-depleted T cells, or PBMCs. Deeply sampled blood TCRbeta repertoires from subjects exposed to, actively infected with, or recovered from COVID-19 were included in the dataset. The samples were drawn from two sources: the first 160 participants of the ongoing ImmuneRACE study, and 1,000 to 1,500 subjects contributed by 6 global collaborators. Broader findings and caveats from the paper: Clinical and demographic metadata were provided uncurated, with the amount varying by source and participant.

Whole blood was collected in K2EDTA tubes by collaborating institutions according to the institutions' own protocols. For TCRbeta analysis, collaborator samples were shipped as frozen whole blood, as isolated PBMCs, or as DNA extracted from either sample type. The sequence links TRBV24-1 to TRBJ1-2, and 9 bases in between align with TRBD1. This receptor was taken from a man aged 50-60 years with active or convalescent COVID-19. What was sequenced was peripheral blood. The base sequence is TGTGCCACCAGTCCCGGGACAGGGAACTATGGCTACACCTTC. Its amino acids are CATSPGTGNYGYTF.